Below, 21 T cell receptor beta chains from the same sample are listed, as sequenced in a study of blood T cell repertoires in COVID-19. Produced via immunoSEQ multiplex PCR; TCRdb's table is partial and in-frame only. This table has about 250,000 clones, 84% appearing once. The sequencing input was peripheral blood. The receptor set was obtained from a woman between 40 and 50 years old who had recovered from COVID-19.

The chain is built from TRBV3-1 (or the pseudogene TRBV3-2) and TRBJ2-1; possible D gene TRBD1, 5 bases. Trimming took 3 bases from V and 5 from J, leaving 8 bases between them. The germline CDR1 and CDR2 sequences are LGHDT and YNNKEL (reference sequence). CDR3 length equals 13 residues. The CDR3 reads CASSQTENNEQFF. As DNA, the CDR3 is TGTGCCAGCAGCCAGACAGAGAACAATGAGCAGTTCTTC.

The CDR3 here is CASSSGTGLAFF. The CDR3, as DNA: TGTGCCAGCAGTTCCGGGACAGGGCTAGCTTTCTTT. The chain employs TRBV13 and TRBJ1-1; 9 positions match TRBD1. The junction had 6 bases not matched to a gene; V was cut back by 6 bases and J by 10 bases. Germline V lookup: CDR1 PRHDT, CDR2 FYEKMQ (reference sequence). The CDR3 sequence is 12 residues long.

The V call is TRBV12-5, the J call TRBJ2-3, with a weak D call TRBD1 (6 bases). The CDR3 sequence is 14 residues long. Germline V gene sequence: CDR1 LGHNT, CDR2 FRNRAP. V gave up 9 bases and J gave up 2 bases, with 15 bases separating them. This CDR3 reads CASGTGYNTDTQYF. The CDR3 DNA sequence: TGTGCTAGCGGAACAGGGTATAACACAGATACGCAGTATTTT.

The chain joins TRBV5-1 to TRBJ1-1, with a possible D match to TRBD1 (5 bases). The germline CDR1 and CDR2 sequences are SGHRS and YFSETQ. The CDR3 loop spans 15 amino acids. The V and J ends lost 5 bases and 0 bases respectively, with 14 bases between them. The CDR3 DNA follows: TGCGCCAGCAGGTCGGGCCCAGGGCTGAACACTGAAGCTTTCTTT. This gives the protein CASRSGPGLNTEAFF.

The chain employs TRBV5-6 and TRBJ2-4; D is unresolved. The CDR3 runs to 15 residues. CDR1 is SGHDT, CDR2 YYEEEE, per germline. The V end was cut by 0 bases, the J end by 0 bases, with 7 bases between. DNA for the CDR3: TGTGCCAGCAGCTTGGGCAGTCTAGCCAAAAACATTCAGTACTTC. Translation: CASSLGSLAKNIQYF.

The DNA of the CDR3 is TGCGCCAGCAGCCAAGATCATCTAGCGGGCAACAATGAGCAGTTCTTC. Residues: CASSQDHLAGNNEQFF. V gene TRBV4-1 combines with J gene TRBJ2-1, with 8 bases that match TRBD2. The germline gives CDR1 MGHRA, CDR2 YSYEKL. This CDR3 spans 16 amino acids. V lost 0 bases, J lost 5 bases, and 6 bases stayed unmatched.

The J gene is TRBJ2-5, the V gene TRBV30, with a possible D match to TRBD1 (6 bases). The CDR3 contains 15 residues. Trimming left V 4 bases short and J 2 bases short, with 17 bases between. CDR1 is GTSNPN, CDR2 SVGIG, per germline (reference sequence). The CDR3 loop reads CAWISGVGAQETQYF. Here the CDR3 DNA reads TGTGCCTGGATATCCGGTGTGGGGGCACAAGAGACCCAGTACTTC.

The rearrangement links TRBV6-5 to TRBJ1-5; 11 bases match TRBD1. The trim removed 4 bases at V and 6 bases at J, leaving 8 bases unmatched. Germline V gene lookup returns CDR1 MNHEY and CDR2 SVGAGI. CDR3 length equals 16 residues. The CDR3: CASSSSGTGGLQPQHF. The CDR3 nucleotides are TGTGCCAGCAGTTCCTCCGGGACAGGGGGTCTTCAGCCCCAGCATTTT.

This clone was detected a few times. This rearrangement joins TRBV7-9 to TRBJ1-4, with TRBD1 matching 9 bases. The germline V gene encodes CDR1 SEHNR and CDR2 FQNEAQ (reference sequence). The CDR3 spans 14 residues. Unmatched junction bases numbered 5, after V lost 8 bases and J lost 4 bases. Here the CDR3 reads CASYGGQGNEKLFF. The CDR3 bases are TGTGCCAGCTATGGGGGACAGGGTAATGAAAAACTGTTTTTT.

The chain carries TRBV5-4 and TRBJ2-2; no definite D call. The CDR3 extends over 14 amino acids. V was cut by 0 bases and J by 5 bases, with 8 bases left in between. In germline, CDR1 is SGHNT, CDR2 YYREEE (reference sequence). In nucleotides, the CDR3 is TGTGCCAGCAGCTTGGCCGGTCCGACCGGGGAGCTGTTTTTT. Amino acids: CASSLAGPTGELFF.

The rearrangement joins TRBV7-9 to TRBJ2-6, with no clear D. The germline V gene encodes CDR1 SEHNR and CDR2 FQNEAQ (reference sequence). Trimming left V 3 bases short and J 5 bases short, with 5 bases between. CDR3 size: 13 residues. CDR3 nucleotides: TGTGCCAGCAGCTTGGGCAGGGCCAACGTCCTGACTTTC. Protein sequence: CASSLGRANVLTF.

The CDR3 sequence is CASSKSGTDDYGYTF. The CDR3 DNA is TGCGCCAGCAGCAAGTCCGGGACAGATGACTATGGCTACACCTTC. The chain has TRBV5-1 and TRBJ1-2; 7 bases match TRBD1. The V and J ends lost 4 bases and 3 bases, in that order; junction bases with no gene match: 9. This CDR3 has 15 amino acids. Germline CDR1 is SGHRS and CDR2 is YFSETQ.

This chain links TRBV19 with TRBJ2-7; 12 nucleotides match TRBD2. Per germline, CDR1 LNHDA and CDR2 SQIVND (reference sequence). This CDR3 contains 15 residues. The V and J ends lost 6 bases and 5 bases, in that order; junction bases with no gene match: 8. The CDR3 is CASSFLAGGKDEQYF. CDR3 in DNA: TGTGCCAGTAGCTTCCTAGCGGGGGGGAAAGACGAGCAGTACTTC. The full variable domain, in which reference TRBV19 and TRBJ2-7 provide the parts outside the CDR3, is DGGITQSPKYLFRKEGQNVTLSCEQNLNHDAMYWYRQDPGQGLRLIYYSQIVNDFQKGDIAEGYSVSREKKESFPLTVTSAQKNPTAFYLCASSFLAGGKDEQYFGPGTRLTVT.

This clone was observed a single time. J is TRBJ2-6 and V is TRBV3-1 (or the pseudogene TRBV3-2); TRBD1 is a possible D gene (7 bases). CDR3 length: 17 amino acids. The V gene's germline CDR1 is LGHDT and CDR2 YNNKEL (reference sequence). V shed 4 bases and J shed 0 bases, with 13 bases lying between them. CDR3 in amino acids: CASSPRGESSGANVLTF. DNA of the CDR3: TGTGCCAGCAGCCCCAGGGGGGAGAGCTCTGGGGCCAACGTCCTGACTTTC.

The rearrangement uses TRBV5-5 and TRBJ1-5; no definite D call. Looked up from germline, CDR1 is SGHKS and CDR2 is YYEKEE (reference sequence). CDR3 length: 13 amino acids. V lost 1 base, J lost 5 bases, and 7 bases lay in between. CDR3 nucleotide sequence: TGTGCCAGCAGCTTGAGACGGGATCAGCCCCAGCATTTT. Amino acid sequence: CASSLRRDQPQHF.

A single count supports this clone. V usage is TRBV12-3 or TRBV12-4 and J usage is TRBJ1-4; 7 bases match TRBD1. The CDR3 loop spans 13 amino acids. The J segment lost 5 bases and the V segment lost 8 bases, leaving 5 bases of the junction unmatched. The CDR3 loop reads CASGLQGNEKLFF. The CDR3, as DNA: TGTGCCAGCGGACTACAGGGGAATGAAAAACTGTTTTTT.

The chain couples TRBV28 to TRBJ2-3; D is uncertain. The CDR3 runs to 11 residues. Trimming took 4 bases from V and 13 from J, leaving 12 bases between them. From germline, CDR1 is MDHEN and CDR2 SYDVKM. This CDR3 reads CASSSPPSKYF. CDR3 nucleotides: TGTGCCAGCAGTTCCCCCCCATCTAAGTATTTT.

J is TRBJ2-2 and V is TRBV27; a possible D gene is TRBD2 (5 bases). The CDR3 is made up of 16 amino acids. Per the germline V gene, CDR1 is MNHEY and CDR2 is SMNVEV (reference sequence). Trimming took 1 base from V and 0 from J, leaving 9 bases between them. DNA for the CDR3: TGTGCCAGCAGTTTATTAGGGAGCGCGAACACCGGGGAGCTGTTTTTT. This encodes CASSLLGSANTGELFF.

This clone was recorded only once. The J gene is TRBJ1-4, the V gene TRBV5-4; a weak D match, TRBD1 (6 bases). V was clipped by 4 bases and J by 0 bases, with 19 bases between them. The CDR3 has 18 amino acids. Germline CDR1 SGHNT, CDR2 YYREEE (reference sequence). The CDR3 DNA is TGTGCCAGCAGCCCTAAAACCTCAGGGGTTTCAACTAATGAAAAACTGTTTTTT. This encodes CASSPKTSGVSTNEKLFF.

The chain couples TRBV5-1 to TRBJ2-3, with TRBD2 matching over 9 bases. The CDR3 is made up of 20 amino acids. Unmatched junction bases numbered 19, after V lost 1 base and J lost 4 bases. CDR1 and CDR2 from the germline V gene are SGHRS and YFSETQ. The CDR3 DNA reads TGCGCCAGCAGCTTGTCGTTATCGGGAGCGGGGGGCGGGTATTCAGATACGCAGTATTTT. It translates to CASSLSLSGAGGGYSDTQYF.

This chain joins TRBV5-1 and TRBJ2-5; TRBD1 agrees at 8 bases. Germline CDR1 reads SGHRS; CDR2 reads YFSETQ. This CDR3 is built from 14 residues. V was pared by 6 bases and J by 1 base, with 5 bases of the junction left unmatched. CDR3 nucleotide sequence: TGCGCCAGCACTCCCCAGGGGGCCCAAGAGACCCAGTACTTC. Encoded protein: CASTPQGAQETQYF. Supplemented by reference TRBV5-1 and TRBJ2-5, the full variable domain reads KAGVTQTPRYLIKTRGQQVTLSCSPISGHRSVSWYQQTPGQGLQFLFEYFSETQRNKGNFPGRFSGRQFSNSRSEMNVSTLELGDSALYLCASTPQGAQETQYFGPGTRLLVL.